This TCR beta chain was identified during a study of blood T cell repertoires in COVID-19. Turning to the study itself: Samples representing acute and convalescent COVID-19 were sourced from the United States, Italy and Spain.

The germline gives CDR1 SGHAT, CDR2 FQNNGV. The CDR3 totals 12 residues. Trimming shortened V by 6 bases and J by 2 bases, and 7 bases separated the two germline ends. Assay: immunoSEQ multiplex PCR; the TCRdb copy retains only in-frame clones and omits some. Among approximately 200,000 clones, 75% to 90% were seen once, and the ten largest hold 4.5% to 5.5%. Assignments of participants to cohorts depended upon their own reported clinical history. Material: PBMCs or T cells enriched from blood (not recorded which). This rearrangement joins TRBV11-2 to TRBJ1-1; D uncertain. The source is a woman in her thirties who had been exposed to COVID-19. This CDR3 is CASRQINTEAFF. CDR3 nucleotides: TGTGCCAGCAGGCAGATTAACACTGAAGCTTTCTTT.